This passage covers 23 T cell receptor beta chains from one sample sequenced in a study of shared clonotypes between healthy human individuals. Assay: immunoSEQ multiplex PCR; the TCRdb copy retains only in-frame clones and omits some. The table lists 2 million to 2.5 million clones, roughly 93% of them singletons. The specimen was naive CD4+ T cells from PBMCs. As for subset: CD45RA+ positively selected. The receptors stem from a man younger than 30 in good health. Some clones in this sample may be carry-over from other donors' samples.

The chain has TRBV18 and TRBJ1-1; TRBD1 aligns across 7 bases. With 3 bases clipped from V and 5 bases from J, the junction kept 6 bases outside the gene matches. The CDR3 length is 14 residues. Germline-derived CDR1 and CDR2 are KGHSH and LQKENI. CDR3 protein: CASSPTQGWTEAFF. The CDR3 DNA sequence: TGTGCCAGCTCACCTACACAGGGGTGGACTGAAGCTTTCTTT.

V gene TRBV5-4 combines with J gene TRBJ2-5; D gene uncertain. V was clipped by 0 bases and J by 2 bases, with 14 bases between them. Germline V CDR1 and CDR2: SGHNT, YYREEE (reference sequence). This CDR3 has 16 amino acids. The CDR3 coding sequence is TGTGCCAGCAGCTTGGCCCCCGGTTCGCCGCAAGAGACCCAGTACTTC. Its protein is CASSLAPGSPQETQYF.

A remark on this clone: Other DNA sequences within the sample encode an identical CDR3. The J gene is TRBJ1-4, the V gene TRBV4-3, with D uncertain. This CDR3 region has 14 residues. V lost 4 bases to trimming and J lost 2 bases, with 8 bases between them. Germline V gene lookup returns CDR1 LGHNA and CDR2 YSLEER. CDR3 sequence reads: CASSRGLTNEKLFF. The CDR3 nucleotides are TGCGCCAGCAGCCGAGGGTTGACTAATGAAAAACTGTTTTTT.

The chain couples TRBV2 to TRBJ1-4; D possibly corresponds to TRBD1 (6 bases). The V end was cut by 4 bases, the J end by 1 base, with 13 bases between. This CDR3 region has 16 residues. Germline V CDR1 and CDR2: SNHLY, FYNNEI. The CDR3 loop is CASSAYRVETNEKLFF. As DNA, the CDR3 is TGTGCCAGCAGTGCGTACAGGGTCGAAACTAATGAAAAACTGTTTTTT.

V and J are TRBV19 and TRBJ2-5, with 7 bases lining up with TRBD2. CDR1 and CDR2 from the germline V gene are LNHDA and SQIVND (reference sequence). The CDR3 covers 15 residues. The V gene end was trimmed by 2 bases and the J gene end by 4 bases; junction bases not matched to a gene: 7. The CDR3 sequence: CASSIMGGRGETQYF. CDR3 DNA sequence: TGTGCCAGTAGTATAATGGGCGGGAGAGGAGAGACCCAGTACTTC.

The chain carries TRBV4-1 and TRBJ1-2; no definite D call. The CDR3 covers 15 residues. Trimming stripped 1 base from V and 0 bases from J, with 9 bases between. Looked up from germline, CDR1 is MGHRA and CDR2 is YSYEKL. The chain's CDR3 is CASSQGEVANYGYTF. DNA of the CDR3: TGCGCCAGCAGCCAAGGAGAGGTCGCTAACTATGGCTACACCTTC.

A single count supports this clone. The gene calls are TRBV7-3 and TRBJ2-4; TRBD2 matches at 14 bases. The V and J ends lost 3 bases and 15 bases, in that order; junction bases with no gene match: 7. The CDR3 has 14 residues. CDR1 is SGHTA, CDR2 FQGTGA, per germline. CDR3 in DNA: TGTGCCAGCAGCTTGGGGACTAGCGGGAGTCGTTGGTACTTC. It translates to CASSLGTSGSRWYF.

This clone was found once. The V call is TRBV2, the J call TRBJ2-2; D could derive from TRBD1 or TRBD2 (5 bases each). Germline V gene data show CDR1 as SNHLY and CDR2 as FYNNEI. V was clipped by 4 bases and J by 6 bases, with 9 bases between them. This CDR3 contains 13 residues. This CDR3 is CASSGGIPGELFF. The CDR3 bases are TGTGCCAGCAGTGGGGGGATCCCCGGGGAGCTGTTTTTT.

The chain combines TRBV6-1 with TRBJ2-6; D might be TRBD1 (5 bases). CDR3 length: 15 residues. V lost 5 bases and J lost 0, with 8 bases in between. Germline V gene sequence: CDR1 MNHNS, CDR2 SASEGT. The CDR3: CASSNRPSGANVLTF. DNA for the CDR3: TGTGCCAGCAGTAACAGGCCCTCTGGGGCCAACGTCCTGACTTTC.

This chain connects TRBV10-3 to TRBJ1-1, with 7 bases fitting TRBD1. Germline-derived CDR1 and CDR2 are ENHRY and SYGVKD. With V trimmed by 10 bases and J by 1 base, 6 bases remained unmatched. This CDR3 region has 13 residues. The CDR3 DNA reads TGTGCCACGGCACGACAGGGGAACACTGAAGCTTTCTTT. This sequence encodes CATARQGNTEAFF.

The chain has TRBV5-4 and TRBJ2-5, with 7 bases identical to TRBD1. CDR1 and CDR2 (germline): SGHNT, YYREEE (reference sequence). J was trimmed by 4 bases and V by 2 bases; bases with no gene match: 8. This CDR3 is 15 amino acids long. CDR3 sequence: CASSFTQGVTETQYF. The DNA for the CDR3 is TGTGCCAGCAGCTTTACTCAGGGGGTCACAGAGACCCAGTACTTC.

The rearrangement links TRBV29-1 to TRBJ2-5; D is unresolved. The V end was cut by 2 bases, the J end by 5 bases, with 12 bases between. Germline V gives CDR1 SQVTM, CDR2 ANQGSEA. The CDR3 extends over 13 amino acids. The CDR3: CSVERFIGETQYF. In nucleotides, the CDR3 is TGCAGCGTTGAAAGGTTTATCGGGGAGACCCAGTACTTC.

The rearrangement uses TRBV28 and TRBJ1-2; TRBD1 aligns across 7 bases. Germline CDR1 MDHEN, CDR2 SYDVKM. The CDR3 has 18 amino acids. Trimming at V came to 5 bases and at J to 0 bases, leaving 15 bases not matched to a gene. Here the CDR3 DNA reads TGTGCCAGCAGTCGTCCATCTAACACAGGGGTCGCTAACTATGGCTACACCTTC. Its protein product is CASSRPSNTGVANYGYTF.

There are a few counts of this clone. Other DNA sequences in this sample translate to the same CDR3. The genes are TRBV5-1 and TRBJ1-2; D call uncertain. This CDR3 spans 14 amino acids. V lost 0 bases and J lost 0, with 6 bases in between. From germline, CDR1 is SGHRS and CDR2 YFSETQ. CDR3 sequence (DNA): TGCGCCAGCAGCTTGGCCAGTCCTAACTATGGCTACACCTTC. Translation: CASSLASPNYGYTF.

This clone showed up just a few times. This sequence joins TRBV30 and TRBJ1-5, with D perhaps TRBD1 (5 bases). Germline CDR1 GTSNPN, CDR2 SVGIG (reference sequence). This CDR3 has 14 amino acids. V lost 4 bases and J lost 1, with 11 bases in between. The CDR3 DNA sequence: TGTGCCTGGACCTCGGGGGGGAGCAATCAGCCCCAGCATTTT. Translated, it gives CAWTSGGSNQPQHF.

The rearrangement uses TRBV9 and TRBJ2-7; D is perhaps TRBD1 (5 bases). Trimming removed 0 bases from V and 0 bases from J, with 16 bases in between. The germline CDR1 and CDR2 sequences are SGDLS and YYNGEE. The CDR3 consists of 17 residues. CDR3 region: CASSVVGRAPLSYEQYF. For the CDR3, the DNA is TGTGCCAGCAGCGTAGTGGGCAGGGCTCCTCTCTCCTACGAGCAGTACTTC.

This chain connects TRBV7-9 to TRBJ2-1; TRBD2 matches at 8 bases. The V segment lost 2 bases and the J segment 3 bases; nucleotides outside the gene matches: 3. Germline CDR1 is SEHNR and CDR2 is FQNEAQ (reference sequence). The CDR3 sequence is 15 residues long. The CDR3 nucleotides read TGTGCCAGCAGCTTACAGCGGGGGTTCTACAATGAGCAGTTCTTC. Translated: CASSLQRGFYNEQFF.

The chain has TRBV30 and TRBJ1-5; D is unclear. This CDR3 region has 15 residues. V was clipped by 0 bases and J by 0 bases, with 9 bases between them. CDR1 GTSNPN and CDR2 SVGIG come from the germline V gene (reference sequence). CDR3 DNA: TGTGCCTGGAGTGTAGGACCGCATAGCAATCAGCCCCAGCATTTT. Protein sequence: CAWSVGPHSNQPQHF.

This rearrangement joins TRBV6-5 to TRBJ2-2; the D is unclear. There are 11 residues in the CDR3. Per germline, CDR1 MNHEY and CDR2 SVGAGI. V dropped 6 bases and J dropped 10 bases, with 9 bases sitting between them. CDR3 protein: CASSRFEELFF. CDR3 bases: TGTGCCAGCAGCCGGTTTGAGGAGCTGTTTTTT.

This clone appeared a single time. The CDR3 sequence is CASSRQGDTEAFF. CDR3 coding DNA: TGTGCCAGCAGTAGACAGGGGGACACTGAAGCTTTCTTT. The V and J genes are TRBV6-1 and TRBJ1-1; 9 bases agree with TRBD1. V lost 5 bases, J lost 3 bases, and 1 base stayed unmatched. Per germline, CDR1 MNHNS and CDR2 SASEGT. The CDR3 runs 13 residues.

This chain connects TRBV19 to TRBJ1-5; weak D call: TRBD1 (6 bases). Deletions cut 7 bases from V and 4 bases from J, with 11 bases between. The germline V gene encodes CDR1 LNHDA and CDR2 SQIVND (reference sequence). CDR3 length: 13 residues. CDR3 DNA: TGTGCCAGTACACTCAGGGGTAATCAGCCCCAGCATTTT. Protein product: CASTLRGNQPQHF.

V gene TRBV5-1 combines with J gene TRBJ2-4, with 8 bases identical to TRBD1. The CDR3 spans 14 residues. The germline V gene encodes CDR1 SGHRS and CDR2 YFSETQ. J lost 9 bases, V lost 4 bases, and 9 bases had no gene match. Here the CDR3 reads CASSGDRGGGIQYF. CDR3 nucleotide sequence: TGCGCCAGCAGCGGTGACAGGGGAGGCGGCATTCAGTACTTC. Complete variable domain (other parts from reference TRBV5-1 and TRBJ2-4): KAGVTQTPRYLIKTRGQQVTLSCSPISGHRSVSWYQQTPGQGLQFLFEYFSETQRNKGNFPGRFSGRQFSNSRSEMNVSTLELGDSALYLCASSGDRGGGIQYFGAGTRLSVL.

This clone appeared once. This chain uses TRBV2 with TRBJ2-7, with D perhaps TRBD1 (6 bases). There are 14 residues in the CDR3. V was shortened by 2 bases and J by 3 bases, with 11 bases between the two germline ends. Germline values: CDR1 SNHLY, CDR2 FYNNEI. The DNA for the CDR3 is TGTGCCAGCAGTGAACAGGGGTCGGGCTACGAGCAGTACTTC. Protein product: CASSEQGSGYEQYF.